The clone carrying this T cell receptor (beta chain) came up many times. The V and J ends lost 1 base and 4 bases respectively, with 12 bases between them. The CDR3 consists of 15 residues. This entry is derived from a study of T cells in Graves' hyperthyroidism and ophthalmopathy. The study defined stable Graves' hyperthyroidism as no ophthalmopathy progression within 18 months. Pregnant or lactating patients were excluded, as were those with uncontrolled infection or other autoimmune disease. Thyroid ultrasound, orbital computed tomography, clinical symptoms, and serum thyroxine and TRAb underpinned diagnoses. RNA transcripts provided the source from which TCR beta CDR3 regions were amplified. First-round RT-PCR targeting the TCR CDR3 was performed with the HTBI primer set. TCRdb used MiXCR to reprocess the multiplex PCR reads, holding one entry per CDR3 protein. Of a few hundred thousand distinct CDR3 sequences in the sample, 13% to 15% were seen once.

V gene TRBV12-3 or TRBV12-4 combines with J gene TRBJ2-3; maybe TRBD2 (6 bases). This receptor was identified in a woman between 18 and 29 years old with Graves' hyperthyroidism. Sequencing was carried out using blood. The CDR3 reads CASSLGAGTADTQYF. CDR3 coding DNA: TGTGCCAGCAGTTTAGGAGCTGGGACTGCAGATACGCAGTATTTT.